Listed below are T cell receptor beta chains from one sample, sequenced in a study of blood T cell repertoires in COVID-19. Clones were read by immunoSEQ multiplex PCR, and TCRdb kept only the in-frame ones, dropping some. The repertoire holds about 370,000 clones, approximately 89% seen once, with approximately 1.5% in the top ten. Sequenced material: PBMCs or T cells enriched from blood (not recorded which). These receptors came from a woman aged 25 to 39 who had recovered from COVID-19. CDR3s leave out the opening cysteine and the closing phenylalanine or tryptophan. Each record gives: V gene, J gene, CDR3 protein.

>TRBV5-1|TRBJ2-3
ASRPSRDWPDTQY
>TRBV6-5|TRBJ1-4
ASSYSGQNEKLF
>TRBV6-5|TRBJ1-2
ASKATGSYGYT
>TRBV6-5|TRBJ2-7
ASSYSNRLATYEQY
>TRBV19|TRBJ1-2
ASSSVGVGYGYT
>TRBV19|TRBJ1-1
ASSMQLRYTEAF
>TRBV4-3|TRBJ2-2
ASSQEAGTNTGELF
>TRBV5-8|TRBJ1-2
ASSAFGTGILFYGYT
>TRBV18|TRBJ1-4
ASSPRRYEKLF
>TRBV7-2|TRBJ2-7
ASSLGQAQEQY
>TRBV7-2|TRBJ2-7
ASSARRGEQY
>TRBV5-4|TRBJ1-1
ASTDRSYTEAF
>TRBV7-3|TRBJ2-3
ASSLQGMGTDTQY
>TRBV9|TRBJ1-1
ASSVKGAANTEAF